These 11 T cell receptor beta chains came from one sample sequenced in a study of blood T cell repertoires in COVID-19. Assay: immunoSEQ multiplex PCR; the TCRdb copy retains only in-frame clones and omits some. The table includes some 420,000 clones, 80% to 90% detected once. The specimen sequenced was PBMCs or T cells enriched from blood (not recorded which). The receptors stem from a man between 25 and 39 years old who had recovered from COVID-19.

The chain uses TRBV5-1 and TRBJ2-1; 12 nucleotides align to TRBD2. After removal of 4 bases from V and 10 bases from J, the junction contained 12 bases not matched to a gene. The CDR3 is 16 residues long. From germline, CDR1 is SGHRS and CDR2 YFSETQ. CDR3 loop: CASSPRTSGIYSEQFF. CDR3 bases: TGCGCCAGCAGCCCAAGGACTAGCGGGATATATTCAGAGCAGTTCTTC.

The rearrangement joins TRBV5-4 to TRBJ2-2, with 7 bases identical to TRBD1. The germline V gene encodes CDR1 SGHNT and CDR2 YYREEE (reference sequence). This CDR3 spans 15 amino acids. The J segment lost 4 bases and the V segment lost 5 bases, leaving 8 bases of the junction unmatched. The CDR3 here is CASRKDRVSTGELFF. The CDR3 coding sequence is TGTGCCAGCAGGAAAGACAGGGTGTCCACCGGGGAGCTGTTTTTT.

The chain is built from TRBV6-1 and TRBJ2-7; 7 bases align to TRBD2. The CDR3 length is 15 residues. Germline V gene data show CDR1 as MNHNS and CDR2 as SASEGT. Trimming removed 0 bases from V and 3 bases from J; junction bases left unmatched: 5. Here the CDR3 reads CASSEARGSGYEQYF. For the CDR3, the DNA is TGTGCCAGCAGTGAAGCGCGCGGGAGTGGCTACGAGCAGTACTTC.

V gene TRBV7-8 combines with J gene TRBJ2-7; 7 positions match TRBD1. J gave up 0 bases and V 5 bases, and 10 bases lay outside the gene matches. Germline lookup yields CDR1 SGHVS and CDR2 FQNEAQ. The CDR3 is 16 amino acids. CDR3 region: CASSQHRTGSSYEQYF. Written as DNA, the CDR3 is TGTGCCAGCAGCCAGCACCGGACAGGAAGCTCCTACGAGCAGTACTTC.

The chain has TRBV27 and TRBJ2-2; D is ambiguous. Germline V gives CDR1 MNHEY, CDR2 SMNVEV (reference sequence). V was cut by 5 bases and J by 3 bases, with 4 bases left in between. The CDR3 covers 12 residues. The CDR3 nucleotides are TGTGCCAGCAGTACTGACACCGGGGAGCTGTTTTTT. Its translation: CASSTDTGELFF.

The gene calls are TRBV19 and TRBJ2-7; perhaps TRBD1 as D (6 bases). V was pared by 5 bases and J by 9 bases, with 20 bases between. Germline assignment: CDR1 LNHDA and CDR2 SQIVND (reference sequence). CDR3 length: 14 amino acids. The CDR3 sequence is CASSDTGQRSSQYF. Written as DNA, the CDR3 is TGTGCCAGTAGTGATACGGGACAACGTTCTTCGCAGTACTTC.

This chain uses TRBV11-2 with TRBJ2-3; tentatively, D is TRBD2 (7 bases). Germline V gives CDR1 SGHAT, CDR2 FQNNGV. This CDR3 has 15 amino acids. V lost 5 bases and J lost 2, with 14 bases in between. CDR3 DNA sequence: TGTGCCAGCAGCAGAAGCGGGACAAACACAGATACGCAGTATTTT. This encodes CASSRSGTNTDTQYF.

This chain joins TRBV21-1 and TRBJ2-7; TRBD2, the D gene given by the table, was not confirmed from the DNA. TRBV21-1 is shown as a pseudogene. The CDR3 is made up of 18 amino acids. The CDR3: CASSLQGGGRPSSYEQYF. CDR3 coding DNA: TGTGCCAGCAGCCTTCAAGGGGGGGGGCGGCCGAGCTCCTACGAGCAGTACTTC.

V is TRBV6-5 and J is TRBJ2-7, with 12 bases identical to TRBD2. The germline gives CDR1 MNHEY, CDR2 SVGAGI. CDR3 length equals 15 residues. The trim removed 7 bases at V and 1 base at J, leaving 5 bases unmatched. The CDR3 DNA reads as TGTGCCAGCACCTTACTAGCGGGGGGTTCCTACGAGCAGTACTTC. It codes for CASTLLAGGSYEQYF.

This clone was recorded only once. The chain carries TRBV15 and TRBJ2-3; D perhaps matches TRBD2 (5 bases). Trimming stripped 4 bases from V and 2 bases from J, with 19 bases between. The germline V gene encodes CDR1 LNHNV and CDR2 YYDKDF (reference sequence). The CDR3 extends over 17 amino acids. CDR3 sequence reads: CATSTLTGIGATDTQYF. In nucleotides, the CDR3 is TGTGCCACCAGCACTCTTACCGGGATTGGCGCCACAGATACGCAGTATTTT.

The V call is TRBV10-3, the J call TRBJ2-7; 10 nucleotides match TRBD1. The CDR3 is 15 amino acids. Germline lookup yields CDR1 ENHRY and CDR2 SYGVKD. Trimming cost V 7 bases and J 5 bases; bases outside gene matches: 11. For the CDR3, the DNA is TGTGCCATCAAAGGTCGAGGACAGGGGGGACACGAGCAGTACTTC. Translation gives CAIKGRGQGGHEQYF.